The text below deals with one T cell receptor beta chain. Its antigen is unknown. Sequenced by immunoSEQ multiplex PCR; TCRdb stores in-frame clones only, minus some. The sample consists of about 130,000 clones, around 90% of them appearing once. The record originates from a study of T cell responses to AZD1222 COVID-19 vaccine. There are 14 residues in the CDR3. V gave up 0 bases and J gave up 1 base, with 7 bases separating them. CDR1 SGDLS and CDR2 YYNGEE come from the germline V gene. Study-wide results and limits: The donor cohort was predominantly white British with a female majority, and clonal diversity may have been underestimated.

The sequence came from an adult in good health. Sequencing was performed on peripheral blood, taken on day 0 of AZD1222 vaccination. The V gene is TRBV9, the J gene TRBJ1-2; D is undetermined. The CDR3: CASSVEVGNYGYTF. As DNA, the CDR3 is TGTGCCAGCAGCGTAGAAGTAGGTAACTATGGCTACACCTTC.